This TCR beta chain appears in the sequencing data of a study of molecular identifiers for immune sequencing clone quantification. Study-wide results and caveats: In cases of identical TCR molecules sharing a barcode, highly expanded clone sizes could be underestimated.

Each CDR3 protein is one row after TCRdb ran MiXCR on the PCR reads. Of some 88,000 distinct CDR3 sequences in the sample, around 23% were seen once. Germline V gene lookup returns CDR1 SGDLS and CDR2 YYNGEE. The V end was cut by 0 bases, the J end by 9 bases, with 13 bases between. CDR3 length: 14 amino acids. This clonotype occurred many times. The target antigen is unknown. Sequenced: naive CD8+ T cells from blood, with Jurkat cell RNA spiked in. The subset is: FACS-sorted CD8+CD4-CCR7+CD45RA+ naive T cells. J is TRBJ1-5 and V is TRBV9; no reliable D call. This clonotype was obtained from a human donor in good health. Some libraries in this study had Jurkat cell RNA spiked in. In DNA form, the CDR3 reads TGTGCCAGCAGCGTAGGATTGGACCGATGGCCCCAGCATTTT. Amino acid sequence: CASSVGLDRWPQHF.